The 12 T cell receptor beta chains below all came from one sample that was sequenced in a study of shared clonotypes between healthy human individuals (dated by TCRdb to 2020 to 2022). The method was the immunoSEQ multiplex PCR assay. The table comes from immuneACCESS by way of TCRdb, which keeps in-frame sequences with V and J called. Part of the clones is missing from these tables; in studies checked, under half for an unresolved V gene and the rest for unknown reasons. This sample lists about 2.4 million clones; more than 85% were detected once. The ten largest clonotypes hold 0.36% of the sample. Sequencing was carried out using naive CD4+ T cells from PBMCs. Taken with the paper, the label for cell subset or site translates to: CD45RA+ positively selected. The receptor set was obtained from a man between 18 and 29 years old in good health. Some clones in this sample may be carry-over from other donors' samples.

J is TRBJ2-1 and V is TRBV29-1; 11 positions agree with TRBD2. Germline lookup yields CDR1 SQVTM and CDR2 ANQGSEA. The CDR3 extends over 15 amino acids. Unmatched junction bases numbered 9, after V lost 7 bases and J lost 4 bases. CDR3 coding DNA: TGCAGCGCCGGCGCGGGACTAGCGGTATACAATGAGCAGTTCTTC. As protein: CSAGAGLAVYNEQFF.

The V gene is TRBV5-6, the J gene TRBJ2-2, with 10 bases matching TRBD1. This CDR3 comprises 16 residues. J lost 7 bases, V lost 1 base, and 7 bases had no gene match. The germline V gene encodes CDR1 SGHDT and CDR2 YYEEEE. CDR3 sequence reads: CASSLQGQGRIGELFF. The CDR3 region has the DNA TGTGCCAGCAGCTTGCAGGGACAGGGGAGAATCGGGGAGCTGTTTTTT.

This chain links TRBV9 with TRBJ1-3, with 9 bases matching TRBD1. V lost 2 bases, J lost 4 bases, and 4 bases stayed unmatched. Germline CDR1 and CDR2: SGDLS and YYNGEE. The CDR3 is 15 residues long. CDR3 in amino acids: CASSVVDRGGNTIYF. The CDR3 DNA is TGTGCCAGCAGCGTGGTCGACAGGGGGGGAAACACCATATATTTT.

The chain combines TRBV28 with TRBJ1-5; D call uncertain. The CDR3 totals 13 residues. Germline V gene sequence: CDR1 MDHEN, CDR2 SYDVKM. V was pared by 6 bases and J by 0 bases, with 6 bases between. In nucleotides, the CDR3 is TGTGCCAGCAGGGACCCTAGCAATCAGCCCCAGCATTTT. This translates into CASRDPSNQPQHF. Looking up the rest from reference TRBV28 and TRBJ1-5 gives the full variable domain: DVKVTQSSRYLVKRTGEKVFLECVQDMDHENMFWYRQDPGLGLRLIYFSYDVKMKEKGDIPEGYSVSREKKERFSLILESASTNQTSMYLCASRDPSNQPQHFGDGTRLSIL.

There are a few counts of this clone. The chain combines TRBV27 with TRBJ2-5, with TRBD2 as a possible D gene (5 bases). The CDR3 runs 15 residues. The germline V gene has CDR1 MNHEY and CDR2 SMNVEV (reference sequence). Trimming shortened V by 8 bases and J by 5 bases, and 21 bases separated the two germline ends. The CDR3 loop is CASRFGESSLETQYF. The CDR3 coding sequence is TGTGCCAGCCGCTTCGGGGAATCATCACTGGAGACCCAGTACTTC.

The rearrangement uses TRBV5-8 and TRBJ1-5; 7 nucleotides line up with TRBD1. V dropped 2 bases and J dropped 1; count of bases not matched to a gene: 12. Germline values: CDR1 SGHTS, CDR2 YDEGEE. The CDR3 loop spans 18 amino acids. CDR3 in amino acids: CASSLSATGRGSNQPQHF. The CDR3 DNA is TGTGCCAGCAGCTTATCGGCGACAGGGCGGGGAAGCAATCAGCCCCAGCATTTT.

A word on this clone: At the DNA level, this CDR3 is encoded by other sequences in the same sample as well. The chain joins TRBV18 to TRBJ1-2; D gene uncertain. V shed 0 bases and J shed 5 bases, with 7 bases lying between them. Per the germline V gene, CDR1 is KGHSH and CDR2 is LQKENI. CDR3 length: 13 amino acids. DNA of the CDR3: TGTGCCAGCTCACCACCAGGGCGATATGGCTACACCTTC. It codes for CASSPPGRYGYTF.

The chain uses TRBV11-3 and TRBJ2-7; perhaps TRBD2 as D (5 bases). V lost 1 base and J 6 bases, leaving 10 bases between the germline ends. Per germline, CDR1 SGHNT and CDR2 YENEEA. CDR3 length equals 13 residues. The CDR3 nucleotides are TGTGCCAGCAGCTTAGGGGCTAGCAGCGAGCAGTACTTC. It yields the protein CASSLGASSEQYF.

Concerning this clone itself: Other DNA sequences in this sample translate to the same CDR3. The V call is TRBV9, the J call TRBJ1-3; D is unclear. Trimming pared 7 bases from V and 1 base from J, leaving 6 bases between. The CDR3 consists of 12 residues. The germline V gene has CDR1 SGDLS and CDR2 YYNGEE. CDR3 nucleotide sequence: TGTGCCAGCTCTTTGTCTGGAAACACCATATATTTT. Its translation is CASSLSGNTIYF.

The CDR3 reads CASSSGQLLTNEQFF. Written as DNA, the CDR3 is TGCGCCAGCAGCTCGGGACAGCTCCTGACCAATGAGCAGTTCTTC. This chain connects TRBV5-1 to TRBJ2-1, with 7 bases aligning to TRBD1. In germline, CDR1 is SGHRS, CDR2 YFSETQ. The CDR3 has 15 amino acids. Trimming at V came to 3 bases and at J to 6 bases, leaving 9 bases not matched to a gene.

The chain combines TRBV11-2 with TRBJ2-1; 8 bases are shared with TRBD2. Germline loops: CDR1 SGHAT, CDR2 FQNNGV. This CDR3 spans 15 amino acids. V gave up 3 bases and J gave up 4 bases; unmatched junction bases: 5. CDR3 amino acids: CASSLFSGVYNEQFF. Written as DNA, the CDR3 is TGTGCCAGCAGCTTGTTTAGCGGGGTATACAATGAGCAGTTCTTC. Based on the CDR3 plus reference TRBV11-2 and TRBJ2-1, the full variable domain is EAGVAQSPRYKIIEKRQSVAFWCNPISGHATLYWYQQILGQGPKLLIQFQNNGVVDDSQLPKDRFSAERLKGVDSTLKIQPAKLEDSAVYLCASSLFSGVYNEQFFGPGTRLTVL.

This clone was recorded only once. The chain joins TRBV7-7 to TRBJ2-7; the match to TRBD1 covers 8 bases. There are 19 residues in the CDR3. The V gene end was trimmed by 5 bases and the J gene end by 4 bases; junction bases not matched to a gene: 22. Germline-derived CDR1 and CDR2 are SSHAT and FNYEAQ (reference sequence). Here the CDR3 reads CASSNNLDREEHHSYEQYF. CDR3 bases: TGTGCCAGCAGCAATAACTTGGACAGGGAGGAACACCATTCTTACGAGCAGTACTTC.